A selection of T cell receptor beta chains follows, all from one sample in a study of T-cell reconstitution after alpha-beta-depleted transplantation in children. Via MiXCR, TCRdb re-called the PCR reads, giving one row per CDR3 protein. The sample includes a few hundred thousand distinct CDR3 sequences, approximately 20% of them seen just once. The starting material was PBMCs from the stem cell graft donor, obtained from the stem cell graft. These receptors all come from a human donor who donated a stem cell graft to a child with acute myeloid leukemia. The CDR3 runs from the conserved cysteine through the conserved F or W. The order of the fields is clone size, J gene, V gene, D gene, CDR3 DNA, CDR3 protein. D genes are given only for firm matches. Clone size appears in some rows only: once, few, many, or a class for an expanded clone.

abundance: few; j_gene: TRBJ2-3; v_gene: TRBV24-1; d_gene: NA; CDR3nt: TGTGCCACCAGTGGCCGGACTGTACACACAGATACGCAGTATTTT; CDR3aa: CATSGRTVHTDTQYF
abundance: few; j_gene: TRBJ2-2; v_gene: TRBV10-3; d_gene: TRBD1; CDR3nt: TGTGCCATCAGTGTCGACAGGGGGCCGGGCACCGGGGAGCTGTTTTTT; CDR3aa: CAISVDRGPGTGELFF
abundance: NA; j_gene: TRBJ2-1; v_gene: TRBV4-1; d_gene: NA; CDR3nt: TGCGCCAGCAGCCGGACTCAGCTGAATGAGCAGTTCTTC; CDR3aa: CASSRTQLNEQFF
abundance: many; j_gene: TRBJ2-3; v_gene: TRBV20-1; d_gene: TRBD2; CDR3nt: TGCAGTGCTGCTAGCGGGAGGGCCGGGGACACAGATACGCAGTATTTT; CDR3aa: CSAASGRAGDTDTQYF
abundance: NA; j_gene: TRBJ1-1; v_gene: TRBV2; d_gene: NA; CDR3nt: TGTGCCAGCAGTGGGGACATGGGGTATGAAGCTTTCTTT; CDR3aa: CASSGDMGYEAFF
abundance: few; j_gene: TRBJ2-5; v_gene: TRBV7-2; d_gene: NA; CDR3nt: TGTGCCAGCAGCTTAATGGAGGAGACCCAGTACTTC; CDR3aa: CASSLMEETQYF
abundance: many; j_gene: TRBJ2-7; v_gene: TRBV20-1; d_gene: NA; CDR3nt: TGCAGTGCTAGAGTGGCCTCCCACGAGCAGTACTTC; CDR3aa: CSARVASHEQYF
abundance: NA; j_gene: TRBJ2-2; v_gene: TRBV7-9; d_gene: NA; CDR3nt: TGTGCCAGCAGCGCCCGGACAACGAACACCGGGGAGCTGTTTTTT; CDR3aa: CASSARTTNTGELFF
abundance: NA; j_gene: TRBJ2-1; v_gene: TRBV12-3/TRBV12-4; d_gene: TRBD2; CDR3nt: TGTGCCAGCAGTTTAGCTAGCGGGACCTTCTCCTACAATGAGCAGTTCTTC; CDR3aa: CASSLASGTFSYNEQFF
abundance: NA; j_gene: TRBJ2-1; v_gene: TRBV6-4; d_gene: NA; CDR3nt: TGTGCCAGCAGCCCTCGGGCAGACAACTACAATGAGCAGTTCTTC; CDR3aa: CASSPRADNYNEQFF
abundance: few; j_gene: TRBJ2-5; v_gene: TRBV4-1; d_gene: NA; CDR3nt: TGCGCCAGCAGCCAAGAGGGCAAAAGCGGGACCCAGTACTTC; CDR3aa: CASSQEGKSGTQYF
abundance: NA; j_gene: TRBJ2-1; v_gene: TRBV7-7; d_gene: NA; CDR3nt: TGTGCCAGCAGCTTAGACGGGGTGAAGCAGTTCTTC; CDR3aa: CASSLDGVKQFF
abundance: NA; j_gene: TRBJ2-7; v_gene: TRBV11-2; d_gene: TRBD2; CDR3nt: TGTGCCAGCAGCCCACGGACTAGCGGGCGACTTAGCTCCTACGAGCAGTACTTC; CDR3aa: CASSPRTSGRLSSYEQYF
abundance: NA; j_gene: TRBJ2-2; v_gene: TRBV29-1; d_gene: TRBD2; CDR3nt: TGCAGCGCCATGCGGGCGGGGGAGCGGGAGCTGTTTTTT; CDR3aa: CSAMRAGERELFF
abundance: NA; j_gene: TRBJ2-7; v_gene: TRBV12-3/TRBV12-4; d_gene: NA; CDR3nt: TGTGCCAGTAGACCCTCGGACGGTTCCTACGAGCAGTACTTC; CDR3aa: CASRPSDGSYEQYF
abundance: few; j_gene: TRBJ2-1; v_gene: TRBV15; d_gene: NA; CDR3nt: TGTGCCACAAGCCATGGCAGGGGGAGGAATGAGCAGTTCTTC; CDR3aa: CATSHGRGRNEQFF
abundance: NA; j_gene: TRBJ2-3; v_gene: TRBV20-1; d_gene: NA; CDR3nt: TGCAGTGGTCGCCGGACATTCACAGATACGCAGTATTTT; CDR3aa: CSGRRTFTDTQYF
abundance: few; j_gene: TRBJ1-1; v_gene: TRBV7-9; d_gene: NA; CDR3nt: TGTGCCAGCAGCTTAGTTTCGGGCATGAACACTGAAGCTTTCTTT; CDR3aa: CASSLVSGMNTEAFF
abundance: many; j_gene: TRBJ2-7; v_gene: TRBV29-1; d_gene: TRBD2; CDR3nt: TGCAGCGTCCGGACTAGCGGGAGTCCCCTTGACTACGAGCAGTACTTC; CDR3aa: CSVRTSGSPLDYEQYF
abundance: few; j_gene: TRBJ2-7; v_gene: TRBV20-1; d_gene: NA; CDR3nt: TGCAGTGCTAAGGGCCCACAGGGAACCTACGAGCAGTACTTC; CDR3aa: CSAKGPQGTYEQYF
abundance: NA; j_gene: TRBJ1-2; v_gene: TRBV12-3/TRBV12-4; d_gene: TRBD1; CDR3nt: TGTGCCAGCAGTCAGGACAGGGGCCTCTATGGCTACACCTTC; CDR3aa: CASSQDRGLYGYTF
abundance: NA; j_gene: TRBJ1-1; v_gene: TRBV29-1; d_gene: NA; CDR3nt: TGCAGCGGGGGGGAATTACAGGGAGAAAAAGCTTTCTTT; CDR3aa: CSGGELQGEKAFF
abundance: NA; j_gene: TRBJ1-4; v_gene: TRBV12-3/TRBV12-4; d_gene: NA; CDR3nt: TGTGCCTGCCTGAGGGGTGGGAATGAAAAACTGTTTTTT; CDR3aa: CACLRGGNEKLFF
abundance: few; j_gene: TRBJ1-3; v_gene: TRBV29-1; d_gene: NA; CDR3nt: TGCAGCGCGGTACGGGACTTAGGAAACACCATATATTTT; CDR3aa: CSAVRDLGNTIYF
abundance: NA; j_gene: TRBJ2-3; v_gene: TRBV7-9; d_gene: NA; CDR3nt: TGTGCCAGCAGCCCCGAAGACAGCGATACGCAGTATTTT; CDR3aa: CASSPEDSDTQYF
abundance: many; j_gene: TRBJ2-2; v_gene: TRBV29-1; d_gene: NA; CDR3nt: TGCAGCGTTGACCGGGGGCAGGGGGAGCTGTTTTTT; CDR3aa: CSVDRGQGELFF